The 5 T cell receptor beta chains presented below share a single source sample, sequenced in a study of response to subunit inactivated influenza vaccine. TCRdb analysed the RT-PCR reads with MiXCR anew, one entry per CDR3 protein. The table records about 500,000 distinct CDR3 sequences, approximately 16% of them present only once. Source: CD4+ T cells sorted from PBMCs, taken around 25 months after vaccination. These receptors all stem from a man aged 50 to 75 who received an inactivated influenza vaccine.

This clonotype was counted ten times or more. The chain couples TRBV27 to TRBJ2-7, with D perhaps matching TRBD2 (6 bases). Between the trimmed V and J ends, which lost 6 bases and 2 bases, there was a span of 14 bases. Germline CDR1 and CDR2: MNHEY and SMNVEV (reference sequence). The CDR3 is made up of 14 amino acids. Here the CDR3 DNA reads TGTGCCAGCAGCCCTGTGGCGGGACCCTACGAGCAGTACTTC. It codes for CASSPVAGPYEQYF.

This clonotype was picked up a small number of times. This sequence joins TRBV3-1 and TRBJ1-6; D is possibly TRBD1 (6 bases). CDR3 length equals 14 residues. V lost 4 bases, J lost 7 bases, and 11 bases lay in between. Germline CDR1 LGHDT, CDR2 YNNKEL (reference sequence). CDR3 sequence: CASSLLDSNSPLHF. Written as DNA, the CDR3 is TGTGCCAGCAGCCTCTTGGACAGCAATTCACCCCTCCACTTT.

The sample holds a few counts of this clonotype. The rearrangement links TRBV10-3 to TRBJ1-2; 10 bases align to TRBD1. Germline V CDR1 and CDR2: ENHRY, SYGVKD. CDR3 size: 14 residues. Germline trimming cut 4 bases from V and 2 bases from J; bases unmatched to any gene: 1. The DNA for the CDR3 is TGTGCCATCAGTGGGGGACAGGGGAACTATGGCTACACCTTC. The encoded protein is CAISGGQGNYGYTF.

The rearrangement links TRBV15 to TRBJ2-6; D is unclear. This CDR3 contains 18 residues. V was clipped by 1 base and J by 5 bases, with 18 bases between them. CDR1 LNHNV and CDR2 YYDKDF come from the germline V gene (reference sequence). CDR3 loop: CATSRGEGALGRANVLTF. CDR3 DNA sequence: TGTGCCACCAGCAGAGGGGAAGGAGCTCTTGGACGGGCCAACGTCCTGACTTTC.

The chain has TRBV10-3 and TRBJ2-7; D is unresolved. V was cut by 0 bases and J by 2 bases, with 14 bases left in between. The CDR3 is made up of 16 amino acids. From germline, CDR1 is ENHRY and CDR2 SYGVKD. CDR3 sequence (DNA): TGTGCCATCAGTGAGTCGTTAACGGATATTACCTACGAGCAGTACTTC. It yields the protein CAISESLTDITYEQYF.